These 12 T cell receptor beta chains were sequenced from one sample in a study of cytomegalovirus exposure and HLA in healthy donors. Sequencing was performed with immunoSEQ multiplex PCR; in TCRdb, only in-frame clones are kept and a portion is missing. The repertoire holds 75,000 to 90,000 clones, with 90% to 97% as singletons. Material for sequencing was PBMCs. The receptors here all came from a man aged 18-30 years in good health and CMV-seropositive.

This chain uses TRBV4-1 with TRBJ2-1; 11 nucleotides agree with TRBD2. V dropped 1 base and J dropped 9; count of bases not matched to a gene: 5. There are 15 residues in the CDR3. CDR1 and CDR2 (germline): MGHRA, YSYEKL. The CDR3 sequence is CASSQGLAGGGEQFF. The CDR3 coding sequence is TGCGCCAGCAGCCAAGGATTAGCGGGAGGGGGTGAGCAGTTCTTC.

The V and J genes are TRBV4-2 and TRBJ1-1; possible D gene TRBD1, 5 bases. Trimming took 4 bases from V and 0 from J, leaving 9 bases between them. There are 14 residues in the CDR3. Germline CDR1 LGHNA, CDR2 YNFKEQ. In nucleotides, the CDR3 is TGTGCCAGCAGCCCCAGACAGATGAACACTGAAGCTTTCTTT. This codes for CASSPRQMNTEAFF.

This chain connects TRBV15 to TRBJ2-3; D unclear. CDR1 LNHNV and CDR2 YYDKDF come from the germline V gene (reference sequence). V lost 0 bases, J lost 3 bases, and 16 bases lay in between. This CDR3 is 17 amino acids long. The CDR3 region has the DNA TGTGCCACCAGCAGAGAACTCACCGTATCCCGGACAGATACGCAGTATTTT. Residues: CATSRELTVSRTDTQYF. The complete variable domain, with remaining parts taken from reference TRBV15 and TRBJ2-3, reads DAMVIQNPRYQVTQFGKPVTLSCSQTLNHNVMYWYQQKSSQAPKLLFHYYDKDFNNEADTPDNFQSRRPNTSFCFLDIRSPGLGDTAMYLCATSRELTVSRTDTQYFGPGTRLTVL.

The V gene is TRBV2, the J gene TRBJ2-6; D possibly corresponds to TRBD1 (5 bases). The CDR3 length is 18 residues. Germline-derived CDR1 and CDR2 are SNHLY and FYNNEI. Trimming removed 4 bases from V and 0 bases from J, with 16 bases in between. CDR3 sequence (DNA): TGTGCCAGCAGTGCTAGACGACAGCTAAGCTCTGGGGCCAACGTCCTGACTTTC. The encoded protein is CASSARRQLSSGANVLTF.

This sequence joins TRBV27 and TRBJ1-2; D may be TRBD1 (5 bases). CDR1 MNHEY and CDR2 SMNVEV come from the germline V gene (reference sequence). With 5 bases removed from V and 0 bases from J, the gap between germline ends came to 22 bases. The CDR3 is 18 amino acids. CDR3 DNA: TGTGCCAGCAGTAGATGGGGAGGGGAAGAGTTAGCTAACTATGGCTACACCTTC. It codes for CASSRWGGEELANYGYTF.

In its sample, this clone was seen once. The genes are TRBV18 and TRBJ1-4, with a possible D match to TRBD1 (6 bases). Germline V lookup: CDR1 KGHSH, CDR2 LQKENI. This CDR3 has 16 residues. V was cut by 3 bases and J by 7 bases, with 18 bases left in between. The CDR3 DNA sequence: TGTGCCAGCTCACCTCGGGGTGCAGGGGCGACTGAAAAACTGTTTTTT. Amino acids: CASSPRGAGATEKLFF.

This chain links TRBV7-2 with TRBJ1-2, with 7 nucleotides matching TRBD1. Germline values: CDR1 SGHTA, CDR2 FQGNSA. V lost 0 bases and J lost 0; bases outside the gene matches: 7. This CDR3 region has 17 residues. The CDR3 nucleotides read TGTGCCAGCAGCTTAGCCAGTGGGGACAGCGCTAACTATGGCTACACCTTC. Its translation: CASSLASGDSANYGYTF.

The V call is TRBV18, the J call TRBJ1-1; D gene unclear. The germline V gene encodes CDR1 KGHSH and CDR2 LQKENI. The germline V and J ends were trimmed by 5 bases and 3 bases, with 7 bases remaining between them. The CDR3 sequence is 12 residues long. The DNA for the CDR3 is TGTGCCAGCTCAGCAGACTACACTGAAGCTTTCTTT. This translates into CASSADYTEAFF.

The J gene is TRBJ1-3, the V gene TRBV5-6; weak D call: TRBD1 (6 bases). This CDR3 region has 16 residues. V lost 0 bases and J 0 bases, leaving 10 bases between the germline ends. Germline V gives CDR1 SGHDT, CDR2 YYEEEE. For the CDR3, the DNA is TGTGCCAGCAGCTTGGCAGGGGCCCGCTCTGGAAACACCATATATTTT. Amino acids: CASSLAGARSGNTIYF. Complete variable domain (other parts from reference TRBV5-6 and TRBJ1-3): DAGVTQSPTHLIKTRGQQVTLRCSPKSGHDTVSWYQQALGQGPQFIFQYYEEEERQRGNFPDRFSGHQFPNYSSELNVNALLLGDSALYLCASSLAGARSGNTIYFGEGSWLTVV.

V is TRBV10-3 and J is TRBJ1-2; the D gene is possibly TRBD1 (6 bases). The CDR3 has 16 residues. The V gene's germline CDR1 is ENHRY and CDR2 SYGVKD. Between the trimmed V and J ends, which lost 3 bases and 4 bases, there was a span of 18 bases. The CDR3 reads CAISEWTARIGYGYTF. The DNA of the CDR3 is TGTGCCATCAGTGAATGGACAGCCAGGATAGGCTATGGCTACACCTTC.

The chain joins TRBV10-2 to TRBJ1-2, with a possible D match to TRBD1 (6 bases). Trimming took off 5 bases at V and 3 bases at J, with 10 bases between the two ends. The germline V gene has CDR1 WSHSY and CDR2 SAAADI. The CDR3 is 13 residues long. This CDR3 reads CASSSTGDYGYTF. The CDR3, as DNA: TGCGCCAGCAGTTCGACAGGTGACTATGGCTACACCTTC.

V usage is TRBV7-9 and J usage is TRBJ2-7, with D hard to call. Germline assignment: CDR1 SEHNR and CDR2 FQNEAQ (reference sequence). This CDR3 is 12 amino acids long. V was clipped by 3 bases and J by 7 bases, with 10 bases between them. CDR3 nucleotides: TGTGCCAGCAGCTTTGAGCTTGAGGAGCAGTACTTC. Its protein product is CASSFELEEQYF.